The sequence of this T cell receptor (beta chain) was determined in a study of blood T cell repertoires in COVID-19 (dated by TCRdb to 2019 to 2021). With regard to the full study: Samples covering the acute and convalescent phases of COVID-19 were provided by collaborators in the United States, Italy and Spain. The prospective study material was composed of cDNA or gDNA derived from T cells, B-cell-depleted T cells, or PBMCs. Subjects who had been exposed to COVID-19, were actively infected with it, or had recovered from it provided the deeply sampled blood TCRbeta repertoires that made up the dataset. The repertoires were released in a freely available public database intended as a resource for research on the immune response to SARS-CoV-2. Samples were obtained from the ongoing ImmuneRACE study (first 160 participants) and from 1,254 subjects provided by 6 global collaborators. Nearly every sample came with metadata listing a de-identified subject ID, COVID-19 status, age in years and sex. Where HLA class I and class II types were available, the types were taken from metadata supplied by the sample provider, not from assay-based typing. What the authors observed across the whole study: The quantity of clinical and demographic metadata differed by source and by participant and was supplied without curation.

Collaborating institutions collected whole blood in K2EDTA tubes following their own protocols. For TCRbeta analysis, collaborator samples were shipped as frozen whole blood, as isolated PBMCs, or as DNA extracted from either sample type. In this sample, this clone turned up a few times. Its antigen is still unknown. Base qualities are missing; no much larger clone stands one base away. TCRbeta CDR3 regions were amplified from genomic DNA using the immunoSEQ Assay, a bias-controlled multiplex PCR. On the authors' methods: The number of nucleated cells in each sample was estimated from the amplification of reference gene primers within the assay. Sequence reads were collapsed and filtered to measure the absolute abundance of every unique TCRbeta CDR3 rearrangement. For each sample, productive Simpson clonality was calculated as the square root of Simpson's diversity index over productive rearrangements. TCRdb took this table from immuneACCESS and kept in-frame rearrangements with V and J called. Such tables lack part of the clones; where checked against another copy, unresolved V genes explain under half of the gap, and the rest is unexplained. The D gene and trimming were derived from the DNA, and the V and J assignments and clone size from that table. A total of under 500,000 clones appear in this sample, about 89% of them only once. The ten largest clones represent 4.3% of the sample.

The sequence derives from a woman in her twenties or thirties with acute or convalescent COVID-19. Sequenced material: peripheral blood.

CDR3 protein: CASSLPGVWGTDTQYF. The base sequence is TGTGCCAGCAGTTTACCCGGGGTGTGGGGAACAGATACGCAGTATTTT. The V and J segments used are TRBV28 and TRBJ2-3; the D gene is possibly TRBD2, with 5 bases matching. Counted from cysteine to phenylalanine, this CDR3 has 16 amino acids. Of all the DNA, just the CDR3 is kept, 48 bases in frame from base 1. CDR1 is given as MDHEN and CDR2 as SYDVKM, both from the germline V gene. V was cut back by 2 bases and J by 3 bases, leaving a gap of 15 bases between them.